This entry lists 16 T cell receptor beta chains sequenced from one sample in a study of PD-1 blockade in classical Hodgkin lymphoma. The table came from immunoSEQ multiplex PCR; TCRdb's copy has only in-frame clones and leaves some out. Of about 24,000 clones in the sample, roughly 84% were seen once. With no exception, relapse followed autologous stem cell transplantation in all patients, and brentuximab vedotin exposure varied. By magnetic negative selection, CD4+ T cells were purified from thawed PBMCs. The sequencing here drew on CD4+ T cells from blood, taken at baseline. The source is a human donor with classical Hodgkin lymphoma.

The rearrangement joins TRBV27 to TRBJ2-5; no clear D. The CDR3 runs 13 residues. V lost 5 bases to trimming and J lost 3 bases, with 10 bases between them. The germline V gene has CDR1 MNHEY and CDR2 SMNVEV (reference sequence). The chain's CDR3 is CASSPYYEETQYF. DNA of the CDR3: TGTGCCAGCAGTCCCTACTATGAAGAGACCCAGTACTTC.

This chain links TRBV6-6 with TRBJ2-7, with D perhaps TRBD2 (7 bases). The CDR3 totals 16 residues. Trimming pared 0 bases from V and 3 bases from J, leaving 15 bases between. The germline V gene has CDR1 MNHNY and CDR2 SVGAGI (reference sequence). The chain's CDR3 is CASSYSGGGRGYEQYF. CDR3 DNA sequence: TGTGCCAGCAGTTACTCAGGGGGGGGACGGGGCTACGAGCAGTACTTC.

The chain has TRBV7-2 and TRBJ1-1; D is possibly TRBD1 (6 bases). The CDR3 has 13 amino acids. Per the germline V gene, CDR1 is SGHTA and CDR2 is FQGNSA. Deletions cut 4 bases from V and 7 bases from J, with 13 bases between. The CDR3 nucleotides are TGTGCCAGCAGCTCAGCAACGGACAGTGAAGCTTTCTTT. Translated, it gives CASSSATDSEAFF.

This clone was observed a handful of times. The chain has TRBV28 and TRBJ1-4; D call uncertain. The CDR3 loop spans 15 amino acids. V gave up 8 bases and J gave up 3 bases, with 16 bases separating them. Germline CDR1 is MDHEN and CDR2 is SYDVKM. The DNA of the CDR3 is TGTGCCAGCGCTGAAGGCGGGGTTGCTAATGAAAAACTGTTTTTT. As protein: CASAEGGVANEKLFF. The full variable domain, completed using reference TRBV28 and TRBJ1-4, is DVKVTQSSRYLVKRTGEKVFLECVQDMDHENMFWYRQDPGLGLRLIYFSYDVKMKEKGDIPEGYSVSREKKERFSLILESASTNQTSMYLCASAEGGVANEKLFFGSGTQLSVL.

V usage is TRBV18 and J usage is TRBJ1-1; possibly TRBD1 for D (6 bases). The CDR3 sequence is 14 residues long. Trimming pared 5 bases from V and 5 bases from J, leaving 15 bases between. Germline V gives CDR1 KGHSH, CDR2 LQKENI. The chain's CDR3 is CASSLAGARTEAFF. For the CDR3, the DNA is TGTGCCAGCTCATTGGCAGGGGCTCGGACTGAAGCTTTCTTT.

The gene calls are TRBV6-5 and TRBJ2-7; TRBD1 matches at 7 bases. With V trimmed by 6 bases and J by 2 bases, 7 bases remained unmatched. The germline V gene has CDR1 MNHEY and CDR2 SVGAGI. The CDR3 runs to 14 residues. CDR3 nucleotides: TGTGCCAGCAGCAGACAGGGCAATGCCTACGAGCAGTACTTC. Translated: CASSRQGNAYEQYF.

The chain couples TRBV19 to TRBJ1-5; D is uncertain. V was trimmed by 7 bases and J by 3 bases, leaving 16 bases between them. This CDR3 has 15 residues. Germline CDR1 is LNHDA and CDR2 is SQIVND (reference sequence). CDR3: CASNKQGELNQPQHF. CDR3 in DNA: TGTGCCAGTAACAAACAAGGAGAGCTCAATCAGCCCCAGCATTTT.

The rearrangement links TRBV27 to TRBJ1-4, with a possible D match to TRBD1 (6 bases). V lost 10 bases and J lost 6, with 12 bases in between. Germline V gene lookup returns CDR1 MNHEY and CDR2 SMNVEV (reference sequence). The CDR3 length is 12 residues. CDR3 protein: CATRGRDEKLFF. The CDR3 region has the DNA TGTGCCACCCGGGGGCGAGATGAAAAACTGTTTTTT.

The chain uses TRBV30 and TRBJ1-3; no reliable D call. V was pared by 4 bases and J by 1 base, with 8 bases between. Germline loops: CDR1 GTSNPN, CDR2 SVGIG (reference sequence). The CDR3 totals 13 residues. CDR3 residues: CAWTRQSGNTIYF. CDR3 nucleotides: TGTGCCTGGACTCGGCAATCTGGAAACACCATATATTTT.

The V gene is TRBV7-2, the J gene TRBJ1-2; no clear D. Germline loops: CDR1 SGHTA, CDR2 FQGNSA. The CDR3 consists of 14 residues. V was pared by 0 bases and J by 4 bases, with 9 bases between. This CDR3 is CASSLALRGYGYTF. The CDR3 DNA is TGTGCCAGCAGCTTAGCGCTTAGAGGCTATGGCTACACCTTC. The variable domain in full, completed from reference TRBV7-2 and TRBJ1-2, reads GAGVSQSPSNKVTEKGKDVELRCDPISGHTALYWYRQSLGQGLEFLIYFQGNSAPDKSGLPSDRFSAERTGGSVSTLTIQRTQQEDSAVYLCASSLALRGYGYTFGSGTRLTVV.

The gene calls are TRBV5-8 and TRBJ2-1; TRBD2 aligns across 15 bases. V lost 4 bases to trimming and J lost 0 bases; unmatched junction nucleotides: 8. Germline V gene sequence: CDR1 SGHTS, CDR2 YDEGEE. The CDR3 has 19 residues. The CDR3 DNA follows: TGTGCCAGCAGCCCCTCTTCGGGACTAGCGGGGGGCTCCTACAATGAGCAGTTCTTC. Its protein is CASSPSSGLAGGSYNEQFF.

The chain joins TRBV27 to TRBJ2-7, with D tentatively TRBD1 (6 bases). The V gene lost 2 bases and the J gene lost 0 bases, with 8 bases spanning the gap. The CDR3 has 14 amino acids. CDR1 MNHEY and CDR2 SMNVEV come from the germline V gene (reference sequence). The CDR3 here is CASSLQGSSYEQYF. The CDR3 bases are TGTGCCAGCAGTTTACAGGGGAGCTCCTACGAGCAGTACTTC.

The CDR3 protein is CASSVGGRGEQFF. As DNA, the CDR3 is TGTGCCAGCAGCGTAGGAGGTAGGGGTGAGCAGTTCTTC. The chain employs TRBV9 and TRBJ2-1; TRBD1 might be the D (5 bases). CDR3 length: 13 residues. The V end was cut by 0 bases, the J end by 9 bases, with 10 bases between. Germline V lookup: CDR1 SGDLS, CDR2 YYNGEE.

The chain employs TRBV6-1 and TRBJ2-5, with 8 bases that match TRBD1. Looked up from germline, CDR1 is MNHNS and CDR2 is SASEGT. The CDR3 sequence is 15 residues long. V shed 4 bases and J 4 bases; nucleotides not matched to a gene: 8. The chain's CDR3 is CASSADRVYGETQYF. The CDR3 coding sequence is TGTGCCAGCAGTGCGGACAGGGTTTACGGAGAGACCCAGTACTTC.

The chain combines TRBV18 with TRBJ1-1; weak D call: TRBD1 (5 bases). This CDR3 has 14 residues. The germline gives CDR1 KGHSH, CDR2 LQKENI. Between the trimmed V and J ends, which lost 1 base and 5 bases, there was a span of 11 bases. Written as DNA, the CDR3 is TGTGCCAGCTCACCACGACAGACGGATACTGAAGCTTTCTTT. Its translation is CASSPRQTDTEAFF.

This clone has just one count. Here the CDR3 reads CASSVQQGTADGYTF. CDR3 sequence (DNA): TGTGCCAGTAGCGTACAACAGGGTACGGCGGATGGCTACACCTTC. The rearrangement joins TRBV19 to TRBJ1-2; possibly TRBD1 for D (6 bases). CDR3 length: 15 residues. Trimming shortened V by 6 bases and J by 6 bases, and 20 bases separated the two germline ends. Germline V gives CDR1 LNHDA, CDR2 SQIVND (reference sequence).